This T cell receptor (beta chain) was captured in a study of technical replicates of blood from several donors. The length of the CDR3 is 15 residues. Germline-derived CDR1 and CDR2 are MNHEY and SVGAGI. After removal of 4 bases from V and 7 bases from J, the junction contained 6 bases not matched to a gene. Method: immunoSEQ multiplex PCR; TCRdb's copy keeps in-frame clones and lacks some. Of under 85,000 clones listed, 95% to 97% were seen once; the top ten hold 0.2% to 0.3%. This sequence originates from a human donor in good health. This rearrangement joins TRBV6-5 to TRBJ2-1, with 11 bases identical to TRBD2. The sequenced material came from T cells isolated from PBMCs. The CDR3 bases are TGTGCCAGCAGTTTCATAGCGGGAGGGAGGAATGAGCAGTTCTTC. Amino acids: CASSFIAGGRNEQFF.